The T cell receptor (beta chain) described here comes from a study of technical replicates of blood from a handful of donors. Only in-frame clones appear in the TCRdb table, and some are missing; sequencing was by immunoSEQ multiplex PCR. The repertoire has tens of thousands of clones, 90% of them found once; the top ten carry around 4.6%. The receptor comes from a human donor in good health. Some clones in this sample may be carry-over from other donors' samples. The sequenced material came from PBMCs.

The CDR3 loop is CATSRGGTARGEQYF. In nucleotides, the CDR3 is TGTGCCACCAGCAGGGGGGGAACGGCTCGAGGCGAGCAGTACTTC. V gene TRBV15 combines with J gene TRBJ2-7; perhaps TRBD2 as D (6 bases). CDR1 is LNHNV, CDR2 YYDKDF, per germline (reference sequence). The CDR3 has 15 amino acids. Trimming took off 3 bases at V and 6 bases at J, with 18 bases between the two ends.